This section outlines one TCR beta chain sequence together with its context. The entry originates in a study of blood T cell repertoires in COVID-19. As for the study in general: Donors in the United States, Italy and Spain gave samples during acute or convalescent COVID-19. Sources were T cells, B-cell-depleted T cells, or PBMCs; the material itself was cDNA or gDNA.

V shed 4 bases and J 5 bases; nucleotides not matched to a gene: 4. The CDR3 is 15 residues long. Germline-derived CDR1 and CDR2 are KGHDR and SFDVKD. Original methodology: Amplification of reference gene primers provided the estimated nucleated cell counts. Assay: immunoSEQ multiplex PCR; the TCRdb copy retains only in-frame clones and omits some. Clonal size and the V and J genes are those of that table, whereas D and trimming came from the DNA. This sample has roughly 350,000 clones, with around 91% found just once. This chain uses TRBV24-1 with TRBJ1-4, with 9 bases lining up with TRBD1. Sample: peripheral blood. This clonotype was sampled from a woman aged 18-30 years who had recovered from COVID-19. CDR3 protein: CATSDPGTGNEKLFF. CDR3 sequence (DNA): TGTGCCACCAGTGACCCCGGGACAGGGAATGAAAAACTGTTTTTT.